Listed below are T cell receptor beta chains from one sample, sequenced in a study of blood T cell repertoires in COVID-19. The assay was immunoSEQ multiplex PCR, and TCRdb's table has in-frame clones only and misses some. The sample yields around 230,000 clones, about 81% seen once. The source material was PBMCs or T cells enriched from blood (not recorded which). Source of these receptors: a man aged 40-50 years who had recovered from COVID-19. The CDR3 runs from the conserved cysteine through the conserved F or W. The order of the fields is V gene, J gene, clone size, D gene, CDR3 DNA, CDR3 protein. D genes are given only for firm matches. Not all rows give a size; the values are once, few, many and, for expanded clones, a class.

v_gene: TRBV10-1
j_gene: TRBJ1-1
abundance: few
d_gene: .
CDR3nt: TGCGCCAGCAGTGAGAGTCCAGGGCACAACAGAGCTTTCTTT
CDR3aa: CASSESPGHNRAFF

v_gene: TRBV7-6
j_gene: TRBJ1-4
abundance: .
d_gene: TRBD1
CDR3nt: TGTGCCAGCAGCTCTAGCAGGGGGATGTTTGAAAAACTGTTTTTT
CDR3aa: CASSSSRGMFEKLFF

v_gene: TRBV2
j_gene: TRBJ1-3
abundance: .
d_gene: TRBD1
CDR3nt: TGTGCCAGCAGTGCAACCGGGACAGGCTCTGGAAACACCATATATTTT
CDR3aa: CASSATGTGSGNTIYF

v_gene: TRBV5-1
j_gene: TRBJ1-2
abundance: few
d_gene: TRBD1
CDR3nt: TGCGCCAGCAGCTACGGGACAGGGAAGAACGGCTACACCTTC
CDR3aa: CASSYGTGKNGYTF

v_gene: TRBV9
j_gene: TRBJ2-1
abundance: .
d_gene: TRBD2
CDR3nt: TGTGCCAGCAGCGGACCGGGACTAGCGGGTAGCAATGAGCAGTTCTTC
CDR3aa: CASSGPGLAGSNEQFF

v_gene: TRBV2
j_gene: TRBJ2-5
abundance: .
d_gene: TRBD1
CDR3nt: TGTGCCAGCAGTGAACGCAGGGGGCGAGAGGGGACCCAGTACTTC
CDR3aa: CASSERRGREGTQYF

v_gene: TRBV5-6
j_gene: TRBJ2-7
abundance: few
d_gene: TRBD1
CDR3nt: TGTGCCAGCAGCTCCGGGACAGGGTCCTACGAGCAGTACTTC
CDR3aa: CASSSGTGSYEQYF

v_gene: TRBV30
j_gene: TRBJ1-6
abundance: few
d_gene: .
CDR3nt: TGTGCCTGGACCCCCGGAGTCAATTCACCCCTCCACTTT
CDR3aa: CAWTPGVNSPLHF

v_gene: TRBV30
j_gene: TRBJ1-1
abundance: few
d_gene: TRBD1
CDR3nt: TGTGCCTACTTGACAGGGATATTGATGAACACTGAAGCTTTCTTT
CDR3aa: CAYLTGILMNTEAFF

v_gene: TRBV2
j_gene: TRBJ1-1
abundance: .
d_gene: .
CDR3nt: TGTGCCAGCAGTCCCTACACTGAAGCTTTCTTT
CDR3aa: CASSPYTEAFF

v_gene: TRBV11-2
j_gene: TRBJ1-2
abundance: .
d_gene: .
CDR3nt: TGTGCCAGCAGCCCCTCTAGAAGCACTAACTATGGCTACACCTTC
CDR3aa: CASSPSRSTNYGYTF